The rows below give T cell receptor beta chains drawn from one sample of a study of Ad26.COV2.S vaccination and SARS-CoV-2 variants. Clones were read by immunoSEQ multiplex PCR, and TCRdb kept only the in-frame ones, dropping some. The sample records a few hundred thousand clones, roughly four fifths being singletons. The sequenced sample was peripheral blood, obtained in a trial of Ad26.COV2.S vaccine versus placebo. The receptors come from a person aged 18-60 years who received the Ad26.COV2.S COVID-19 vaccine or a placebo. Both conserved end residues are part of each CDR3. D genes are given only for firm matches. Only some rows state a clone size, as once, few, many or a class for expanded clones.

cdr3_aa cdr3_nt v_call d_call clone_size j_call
CASSLSWGKEYEQYF TGTGCCAGCAGTTTAAGTTGGGGGAAGGAGTACGAGCAGTACTTC TRBV27 NA NA TRBJ2-7
CASSEPGQGYEQYF TGCGCCAGCAGTGAACCGGGACAGGGCTACGAGCAGTACTTC TRBV10-2 TRBD1 few TRBJ2-7
CASSFFRGSTEAFF TGTGCCAGCAGCTTCTTCCGGGGTTCCACTGAAGCTTTCTTT TRBV11-1 NA NA TRBJ1-1
CASRSPGQVYEQYF TGTGCCAGCAGGTCCCCGGGACAGGTCTACGAGCAGTACTTC TRBV5-4 TRBD1 once TRBJ2-7
CASSLGTGGRTEAFF TGCGCCAGCAGCTTGGGGACAGGGGGCCGAACTGAAGCTTTCTTT TRBV5-1 TRBD1 once TRBJ1-1
CASSPTSGGSTDTQYF TGTGCCAGCAGTCCAACCAGCGGGGGAAGCACAGATACGCAGTATTTT TRBV28 TRBD2 once TRBJ2-3
CASRGSLASEQYF TGTGCCAGTAGAGGGTCGCTAGCCAGCGAGCAGTACTTC TRBV19 NA NA TRBJ2-7
CASSCDRAPYNSPLHF TGTGCCAGCAGCTGTGACAGGGCCCCCTATAATTCACCCCTCCACTTT TRBV5-7 TRBD1 NA TRBJ1-6
CASSWGQGRGANVLTF TGCGCCAGCAGCTGGGGGCAGGGGCGAGGGGCCAACGTCCTGACTTTC TRBV5-1 NA NA TRBJ2-6
CASSSPTSDLDEQFF TGTGCCAGCAGTTCACCGACTAGCGACCTGGATGAGCAGTTCTTC TRBV11-3 TRBD2 NA TRBJ2-1
CASSPTSSPGDEQYF TGTGCCAGCTCACCAACTAGCTCACCGGGGGACGAGCAGTACTTC TRBV18 NA NA TRBJ2-7
CASGPRRRTNTEAFF TGTGCCAGCGGCCCTCGCCGAAGAACGAACACTGAAGCTTTCTTT TRBV7-8 NA few TRBJ1-1
CASSSHRRSSTDTQYF TGCGCCAGCAGCTCGCACAGGAGATCTAGCACAGATACGCAGTATTTT TRBV5-1 NA once TRBJ2-3
CASRASGGEQYF TGTGCCAGCCGCGCTAGTGGGGGCGAGCAGTACTTC TRBV11-2 NA NA TRBJ2-7
CASSDPGTGNTIYF TGTGCCAGCAGTGATCCAGGGACGGGAAACACCATATATTTT TRBV2 NA NA TRBJ1-3
CSTGTGNTGELFF TGCAGCACCGGGACAGGGAACACCGGGGAGCTGTTTTTT TRBV29-1 TRBD1 once TRBJ2-2
CASRRGNSPLHF TGTGCCAGCAGGAGGGGCAATTCACCCCTCCACTTT TRBV6-5 NA NA TRBJ1-6
CASRADRAGNQPQHF TGTGCCAGCAGGGCTGACAGGGCTGGCAATCAGCCCCAGCATTTT TRBV6-5 TRBD1 NA TRBJ1-5
CASSNTGEGTEAFF TGTGCCAGTAGTAATACAGGGGAAGGGACTGAAGCTTTCTTT TRBV19 TRBD1 NA TRBJ1-1
CASSGRGSGPGYNEQFF TGCGCCAGCAGTGGAAGGGGTTCGGGACCAGGTTACAATGAGCAGTTCTTC TRBV10-1 NA NA TRBJ2-1
CASSQTPHGELFF TGCGCCAGCAGCCAGACCCCGCACGGGGAGCTGTTTTTT TRBV4-3 NA few TRBJ2-2
CASSLTGASPDTQYF TGTGCCAGCAGCTTAACGGGGGCCTCCCCAGATACGCAGTATTTT TRBV7-2 NA NA TRBJ2-3
CSVEDVFSSYNEQFF TGCAGCGTTGAGGACGTCTTCAGCTCCTACAATGAGCAGTTCTTC TRBV29-1 NA NA TRBJ2-1
CASRLRDRPEAFF TGTGCCAGTAGACTCAGGGATCGTCCTGAAGCTTTCTTT TRBV19 NA NA TRBJ1-1
CASSSNQLDWSNTGELFF TGTGCCAGCAGCTCAAATCAACTGGACTGGTCTAACACCGGGGAGCTGTTTTTT TRBV11-3 NA NA TRBJ2-2
CASSDLAYYGYTF TGTGCCAGCAGTGACCTGGCTTACTATGGCTACACCTTC TRBV2 NA NA TRBJ1-2
CASSRDPNDYEQYF TGTGCCAGCAGCCGGGACCCTAATGACTACGAGCAGTACTTC TRBV7-3 NA NA TRBJ2-7
CASTRQFGEAFF TGTGCCAGCACCCGACAGTTCGGTGAAGCTTTCTTT TRBV9 NA NA TRBJ1-1
CASSPPGWGNTEAFF TGTGCCAGCTCACCACCCGGGTGGGGGAACACTGAAGCTTTCTTT TRBV18 NA NA TRBJ1-1
CASRLSTGAYEQYF TGTGCCAGCAGGCTGTCTACAGGGGCCTACGAGCAGTACTTC TRBV5-5 TRBD1 NA TRBJ2-7
CASSLVGRQAYGYTF TGTGCCAGCAGCTTGGTGGGCAGACAGGCCTATGGCTACACCTTC TRBV5-5 NA NA TRBJ1-2
CSASMVSEAFF TGCAGCGCAAGTATGGTCTCGGAAGCTTTCTTT TRBV29-1 NA NA TRBJ1-1
CASRRGTPDTQYF TGTGCCAGCAGGCGGGGTACACCAGATACGCAGTATTTT TRBV27 NA NA TRBJ2-3
CASSLRGKGEKLFF TGTGCCAGCAGCTTAAGGGGGAAGGGCGAAAAACTGTTTTTT TRBV7-2 NA NA TRBJ1-4
CASTRQGTTDTQYF TGTGCCAGCACCCGCCAGGGAACCACAGATACGCAGTATTTT TRBV14 NA NA TRBJ2-3
CASSPGGAGQETQYF TGTGCCAGCTCCCCGGGGGGGGCGGGCCAAGAGACCCAGTACTTC TRBV2 TRBD2 NA TRBJ2-5
CASSPIKREQETQYF TGTGCCAGCTCCCCCATCAAGCGGGAACAGGAGACCCAGTACTTC TRBV18 TRBD2 NA TRBJ2-5
CASSFRNEQFF TGTGCCAGCAGCTTCCGCAATGAGCAGTTCTTC TRBV5-6 NA once TRBJ2-1
CASSPPGSSGANVLTF TGTGCCAGCTCACCACCGGGGAGCTCTGGGGCCAACGTCCTGACTTTC TRBV18 NA NA TRBJ2-6
CASSGDTEAFF TGTGCCAGCAGTGGCGATACAGAAGCTTTCTTT TRBV2 NA NA TRBJ1-1
CATSDWGNGGYEQYF TGTGCCACCAGTGATTGGGGGAACGGGGGCTACGAGCAGTACTTC TRBV24-1 NA NA TRBJ2-7
CASSLRDRNNSPLHF TGCGCCAGCAGCCTCCGGGACAGGAATAATTCACCCCTCCACTTT TRBV5-1 TRBD1 NA TRBJ1-6
CASSVVNTGELFF TGCGCCAGCTCCGTCGTGAACACCGGGGAGCTGTTTTTT TRBV5-1 NA NA TRBJ2-2
CSGLRQASGANVLTF TGCAGCGGTCTACGACAGGCCTCTGGGGCCAACGTCCTGACTTTC TRBV29-1 NA NA TRBJ2-6
CASSEDSRGFLQDTQYF TGTGCCAGCAGTGAAGATTCAAGGGGGTTTTTACAAGATACGCAGTATTTT TRBV6-1 NA NA TRBJ2-3
CASSSSTGEETQYF TGTGCCAGCAGCTCCTCGACAGGGGAAGAGACCCAGTACTTC TRBV9 TRBD1 NA TRBJ2-5
CASSGRMGRDEQFF TGCGCCAGCAGCGGGCGGATGGGCCGGGATGAGCAGTTCTTC TRBV4-1 NA NA TRBJ2-1
CASSPPMQAEAFF TGTGCCAGCTCACCACCTATGCAGGCCGAAGCTTTCTTT TRBV18 NA NA TRBJ1-1
CASSPPPGRAFF TGTGCCAGCAGTCCCCCTCCGGGGAGAGCTTTCTTT TRBV12-3/TRBV12-4 NA few TRBJ1-1
CASSFGGSGANVLTF TGTGCCAGCAGCTTTGGGGGATCTGGGGCCAACGTCCTGACTTTC TRBV7-2 NA NA TRBJ2-6
CASSLTLVYEQYF TGTGCCAGCAGCTTAACGCTAGTCTACGAGCAGTACTTC TRBV7-9 NA NA TRBJ2-7
CASSLYDGPTEAFF TGTGCCAGCAGCTTATATGACGGCCCCACTGAAGCTTTCTTT TRBV7-3 NA NA TRBJ1-1
CASQPGHGRLNTGELFF TGTGCCAGCCAACCGGGACACGGTAGGCTTAACACCGGGGAGCTGTTTTTT TRBV10-3 NA NA TRBJ2-2
CAGRAGPNREYSNQPQHF TGTGCCGGCCGGGCGGGCCCAAACCGGGAATATAGCAATCAGCCCCAGCATTTT TRBV9 NA few TRBJ1-5
CASSLGEAGTQYF TGTGCCAGCAGCTTAGGGGAGGCGGGTACGCAGTATTTT TRBV7-9 NA NA TRBJ2-3
CASSTTGGGTEAFF TGTGCCAGCAGTACAACAGGGGGGGGCACTGAAGCTTTCTTT TRBV6-5 TRBD1 NA TRBJ1-1
CASTLSVSSYNEQFF TGTGCCAGCACCCTTTCGGTGAGCTCCTACAATGAGCAGTTCTTC TRBV7-2 NA once TRBJ2-1
CASSLEGGELFF TGTGCCAGCAGTTTAGAGGGGGGGGAGCTGTTTTTT TRBV27 NA few TRBJ2-2
CASRTGTGLIGYTF TGTGCCAGCAGAACCGGGACAGGGTTGATTGGCTACACCTTC TRBV6-5 TRBD1 NA TRBJ1-2
CASSQVGLAGVRSYINEQFF TGCGCCAGCAGCCAAGTTGGGCTAGCGGGAGTTAGGTCCTATATCAATGAGCAGTTCTTC TRBV4-1 TRBD2 NA TRBJ2-1